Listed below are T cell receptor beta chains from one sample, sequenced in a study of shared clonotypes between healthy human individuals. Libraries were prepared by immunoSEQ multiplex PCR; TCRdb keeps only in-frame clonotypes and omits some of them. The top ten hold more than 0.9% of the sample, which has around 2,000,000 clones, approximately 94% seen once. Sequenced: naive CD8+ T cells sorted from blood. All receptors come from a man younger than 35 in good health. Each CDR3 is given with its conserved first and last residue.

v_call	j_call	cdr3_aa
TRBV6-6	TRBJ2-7	CASIPGQGRPYEQYF
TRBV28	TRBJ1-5	CASSPGWNNQPQHF
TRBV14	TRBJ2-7	CASSLRDQIEQYF
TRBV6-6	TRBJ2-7	CASSYDRGYYEQYF
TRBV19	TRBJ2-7	CASSPGGSYEQYF
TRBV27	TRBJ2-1	CASSLYPSGGAYEQFF
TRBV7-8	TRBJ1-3	CASSLRKGTGNTIYF
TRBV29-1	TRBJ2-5	CSVHGETQYF
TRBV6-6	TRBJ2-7	CASSQPREGQYEQYF
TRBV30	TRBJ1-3	CASGQGAGNTIYF
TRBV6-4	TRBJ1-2	CASSDIFPYTF
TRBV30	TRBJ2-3	CAWFSSYDTQYF
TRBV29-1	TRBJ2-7	CSVESLENAEQYF
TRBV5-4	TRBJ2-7	CASRPGQAYEQYF
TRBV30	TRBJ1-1	CAWSGVGGMDTEAFF
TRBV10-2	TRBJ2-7	CASSDTSGRAKDEQYF
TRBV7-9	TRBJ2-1	CASTLAARGNEQFF
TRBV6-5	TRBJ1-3	CASSYPTGRTGNTIYF
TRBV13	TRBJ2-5	CASSLAGLAGNETQYF
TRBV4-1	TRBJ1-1	CASSQDRLNTEAFF
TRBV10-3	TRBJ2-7	CAISEGHPYEQYF
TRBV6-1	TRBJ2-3	CASSAGADTQYF
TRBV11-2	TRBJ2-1	CASSFLAGGEQFF
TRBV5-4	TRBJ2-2	CASSFSGVNTGELFF
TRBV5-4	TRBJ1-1	CASSPWQGATEAFF
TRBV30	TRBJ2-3	CAWSGSGSTDTQYF
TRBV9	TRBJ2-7	CASSATGQGTYEQYF
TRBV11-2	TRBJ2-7	CASSLRQDEQYF
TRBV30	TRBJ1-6	CAWGGLASPLHF
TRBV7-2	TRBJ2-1	CASSVLGGHNEQFF
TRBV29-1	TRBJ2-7	CSVRRPSSYEQYF
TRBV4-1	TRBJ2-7	CASSQGTGTGDEQYF
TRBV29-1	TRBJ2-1	CSVVDLRAEQFF
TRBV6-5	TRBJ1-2	CASTGIEGIDGYTF
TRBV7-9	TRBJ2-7	CASSPGQPYEQYF
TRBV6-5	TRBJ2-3	CASSYSDRGDTQYF
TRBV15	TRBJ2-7	CATSRDHGGYEQYF
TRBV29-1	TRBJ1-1	CSVEPPDTWNTEAFF
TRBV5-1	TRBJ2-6	CASSDRSITSPYPNVLTF
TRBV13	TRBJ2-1	CASSVRLIDEQFF